One and the same sample provided the 31 T cell receptor beta chains below, sequenced in a study of blood T cell repertoires in COVID-19. The data were produced by immunoSEQ multiplex PCR, yet TCRdb's version contains in-frame clones alone and is incomplete. The profile shows approximately 250,000 clones, 75% to 90% of them singletons. Sequences were obtained from peripheral blood. Receptors originate from a human donor in a cohort sampled during active COVID-19.

This chain uses TRBV18 with TRBJ1-1; 9 bases map to TRBD1. CDR3 length equals 17 residues. Germline CDR1 and CDR2: KGHSH and LQKENI. Trimming cost V 4 bases and J 5 bases; bases outside gene matches: 14. CDR3 nucleotide sequence: TGTGCCAGCTCACTCGTCCCGGGACAGGGACCGAGGACTGAAGCTTTCTTT. Its translation: CASSLVPGQGPRTEAFF.

This clone was observed once. CDR3 sequence (DNA): TGTGCCAGCAGCTTCAGGGGGATGAACTACGAGCAGTACTTC. The encoded protein is CASSFRGMNYEQYF. This chain connects TRBV5-6 to TRBJ2-7, with 7 nucleotides matching TRBD1. The germline gives CDR1 SGHDT, CDR2 YYEEEE. This CDR3 contains 14 residues. V lost 2 bases and J lost 3; bases outside the gene matches: 5.

With respect to this clone: The sample holds other DNA sequences that translate to the same CDR3. V gene TRBV28 combines with J gene TRBJ2-7; 9 bases line up with TRBD1. Trimming took 5 bases from V and 2 from J; bases not matched to a gene: 4. CDR1 is MDHEN and CDR2 is SYDVKM in the germline V gene. This CDR3 spans 14 amino acids. The CDR3 DNA is TGTGCCAGCAGTCCGCGGACAGGGGCCTACGAGCAGTACTTC. It specifies CASSPRTGAYEQYF. Drawing the rest from reference TRBV28 and TRBJ2-7, the complete variable domain is DVKVTQSSRYLVKRTGEKVFLECVQDMDHENMFWYRQDPGLGLRLIYFSYDVKMKEKGDIPEGYSVSREKKERFSLILESASTNQTSMYLCASSPRTGAYEQYFGPGTRLTVT.

This clone was counted ten times or more. Within the sample, other DNA sequences also encode this same CDR3. The chain recombines TRBV5-1 with TRBJ1-5; D gene uncertain. V lost 1 base, J lost 4 bases, and 12 bases lay in between. The CDR3 has 15 residues. In germline, CDR1 is SGHRS, CDR2 YFSETQ. The CDR3 sequence: CASSLSGGSNQPQHF. CDR3 DNA sequence: TGCGCCAGCAGCTTGTCCGGAGGGTCGAATCAGCCCCAGCATTTT.

The chain couples TRBV9 to TRBJ2-3; TRBD2 aligns across 9 bases. This CDR3 contains 17 residues. Trimming removed 4 bases from V and 5 bases from J; junction bases left unmatched: 14. Germline CDR1 is SGDLS and CDR2 is YYNGEE. The CDR3: CASSPLGEAGGGDTQYF. CDR3 nucleotides: TGTGCCAGCAGCCCACTAGGGGAAGCGGGAGGCGGAGATACGCAGTATTTT.

The chain joins TRBV5-1 to TRBJ1-1, with D possibly being TRBD1 (6 bases). The germline V gene has CDR1 SGHRS and CDR2 YFSETQ. The CDR3 is 14 amino acids. V lost 3 bases to trimming and J lost 11 bases, with 20 bases between them. CDR3 bases: TGCGCCAGCAGCTCCCAGGGGCCGACTGGTTTGGCTTTCTTT. Translation gives CASSSQGPTGLAFF.

The V call is TRBV18, the J call TRBJ1-5, with D uncertain. Germline V gene data show CDR1 as KGHSH and CDR2 as LQKENI. Trimming removed 2 bases from V and 3 bases from J, with 8 bases in between. The CDR3 totals 14 residues. CDR3 nucleotides: TGTGCCAGCTCACCAATACAGATCAATCAGCCCCAGCATTTT. It is translated as CASSPIQINQPQHF.

This clone was detected once. The J gene is TRBJ1-2, the V gene TRBV7-8, with 9 bases lining up with TRBD1. Germline V CDR1 and CDR2: SGHVS, FQNEAQ. The CDR3 is made up of 15 amino acids. V shed 5 bases and J 3 bases; nucleotides not matched to a gene: 7. CDR3 loop: CASSLNRGLDYGYTF. The CDR3 coding sequence is TGTGCCAGCAGCCTAAACAGGGGGCTCGACTATGGCTACACCTTC.

The gene calls are TRBV6-1 and TRBJ2-7; a weak D match, TRBD1 (5 bases). This CDR3 comprises 12 residues. Trimming left V 1 base short and J 12 bases short, with 13 bases between. The germline gives CDR1 MNHNS, CDR2 SASEGT. DNA of the CDR3: TGTGCCAGCAGTGAAGGGTACCAGGGTCCGTACTTC. Its protein is CASSEGYQGPYF.

This clone was seen a single time. This chain joins TRBV10-3 and TRBJ2-3; possibly TRBD1 for D (5 bases). This CDR3 has 14 amino acids. Germline V CDR1 and CDR2: ENHRY, SYGVKD. The ends were cut back, 0 bases at V and 6 bases at J, with 10 bases in the middle. The CDR3 coding sequence is TGTGCCATCAGTGAGTCCAGGGCTCTGGATACGCAGTATTTT. This translates into CAISESRALDTQYF.

Points on this clone: The junction shows a germline mismatch at one end, possibly a read error. The chain recombines TRBV27 with TRBJ2-2; 10 bases match TRBD1. The germline V gene encodes CDR1 MNHEY and CDR2 SMNVEV (reference sequence). This CDR3 contains 16 residues. In DNA, the CDR3 is TGTGCCAGCACCGATCCGGGACAGGGGACCCGGGGGGTGCTGTTTTTT. It translates to CASTDPGQGTRGVLFF.

This clone was found a few times. The J gene is TRBJ2-3, the V gene TRBV6-5; 7 nucleotides agree with TRBD1. This CDR3 is built from 14 residues. Trimming took 7 bases from V and 2 from J; bases not matched to a gene: 6. Germline lookup yields CDR1 MNHEY and CDR2 SVGAGI. The CDR3, as DNA: TGTGCCAGCAAGACAGGGACCGACACAGATACGCAGTATTTT. Translated: CASKTGTDTDTQYF.

This chain uses TRBV18 with TRBJ2-5, with D maybe TRBD2 (5 bases). In germline, CDR1 is KGHSH, CDR2 LQKENI. V lost 0 bases to trimming and J lost 4 bases, with 12 bases between them. The CDR3 sequence is 15 residues long. Here the CDR3 reads CASSPPPGRGETQYF. The CDR3 bases are TGTGCCAGCTCACCACCCCCAGGCCGGGGAGAGACCCAGTACTTC.

This clone was seen a few times. The J gene is TRBJ2-7, the V gene TRBV4-1; D gene uncertain. V lost 0 bases, J lost 3 bases, and 9 bases lay in between. CDR3 length: 14 amino acids. Looked up from germline, CDR1 is MGHRA and CDR2 is YSYEKL. CDR3 in DNA: TGCGCCAGCAGCCAAGAACACAACTACTACGAGCAGTACTTC. Its protein product is CASSQEHNYYEQYF.

The rearrangement joins TRBV7-2 to TRBJ2-5; 9 bases map to TRBD2. Germline V lookup: CDR1 SGHTA, CDR2 FQGNSA. CDR3 length equals 15 residues. Unmatched junction bases numbered 7, after V lost 5 bases and J lost 3 bases. The CDR3 spells CASSLSGGHEETQYF. CDR3 sequence (DNA): TGTGCCAGCAGCCTTAGCGGGGGTCACGAAGAGACCCAGTACTTC.

V is TRBV5-5 and J is TRBJ2-5; maybe TRBD2 (5 bases). V gave up 0 bases and J gave up 4 bases, with 10 bases separating them. The V gene's germline CDR1 is SGHKS and CDR2 YYEKEE (reference sequence). The CDR3 spans 14 residues. CDR3 nucleotide sequence: TGTGCCAGCAGCTTGGGAGGGAGAGGAGAGACCCAGTACTTC. Amino acid sequence: CASSLGGRGETQYF.

There are a few counts of this clone. A junction end diverges from the germline sequence, so it may reflect a read error. The chain links TRBV12-3 or TRBV12-4 to TRBJ2-5; maybe TRBD1 (5 bases). There are 13 residues in the CDR3. The CDR3 spells CASSFDSQGTQYF. The CDR3, as DNA: TGTGCCAGCAGTTTTGACAGTCAAGGGACCCAGTACTTC.

The chain is built from TRBV7-2 and TRBJ1-2; D gene ambiguous. V lost 4 bases, J lost 0 bases, and 15 bases lay in between. The germline V gene has CDR1 SGHTA and CDR2 FQGNSA. This CDR3 is 16 amino acids long. The CDR3 sequence: CASSSYGAEANYGYTF. Written as DNA, the CDR3 is TGTGCCAGCAGCTCCTATGGAGCAGAGGCTAACTATGGCTACACCTTC.

The chain joins TRBV18 to TRBJ1-1, with 9 bases aligning to TRBD1. This CDR3 spans 14 amino acids. V shed 5 bases and J 3 bases; nucleotides not matched to a gene: 4. Germline V gives CDR1 KGHSH, CDR2 LQKENI. The CDR3 spells CASSSRTGDTEAFF. Written as DNA, the CDR3 is TGTGCCAGCTCATCCCGGACAGGGGACACTGAAGCTTTCTTT.

The chain recombines TRBV6-4 with TRBJ1-2; TRBD1 agrees at 7 bases. The CDR3 sequence is 15 residues long. Trimming took 2 bases from V and 4 from J; bases not matched to a gene: 7. Germline CDR1 and CDR2: MRHNA and SNTAGT. DNA for the CDR3: TGTGCCAGCAGTGACGAGGCAGGGGGAGCCTATGGCTACACCTTC. Translating gives CASSDEAGGAYGYTF.

This CDR3 is CASSLAGGRGEKLFF. The CDR3 DNA is TGTGCCAGCAGTTTGGCGGGGGGCCGGGGTGAAAAACTGTTTTTT. The genes are TRBV28 and TRBJ1-4; tentatively, D is TRBD1 (6 bases). This CDR3 spans 15 amino acids. Trimming stripped 3 bases from V and 7 bases from J, with 15 bases between. Germline V gives CDR1 MDHEN, CDR2 SYDVKM. The variable domain in full, with the rest retrieved from reference TRBV28 and TRBJ1-4, is DVKVTQSSRYLVKRTGEKVFLECVQDMDHENMFWYRQDPGLGLRLIYFSYDVKMKEKGDIPEGYSVSREKKERFSLILESASTNQTSMYLCASSLAGGRGEKLFFGSGTQLSVL.

CDR3 sequence: CASSSRQGLTEAFF. For the CDR3, the DNA is TGTGCCAGCAGCTCAAGACAGGGACTCACTGAAGCTTTCTTT. The chain recombines TRBV7-9 with TRBJ1-1; 7 bases align to TRBD1. The germline CDR1 and CDR2 sequences are SEHNR and FQNEAQ (reference sequence). CDR3 length: 14 amino acids. V was pared by 4 bases and J by 4 bases, with 6 bases of the junction left unmatched. The full variable domain, its missing parts supplied by reference TRBV7-9 and TRBJ1-1, is DTGVSQNPRHKITKRGQNVTFRCDPISEHNRLYWYRQTLGQGPEFLTYFQNEAQLEKSRLLSDRFSAERPKGSFSTLEIQRTEQGDSAMYLCASSSRQGLTEAFFGQGTRLTVV.

This clone appeared a few times. The chain is built from TRBV5-4 and TRBJ1-1, with a weak D call TRBD1 (5 bases). CDR3 length equals 13 residues. The germline V gene encodes CDR1 SGHNT and CDR2 YYREEE (reference sequence). The V gene lost 5 bases and the J gene lost 0 bases, with 8 bases spanning the gap. The CDR3 DNA is TGTGCCAGCAGAATGACAGTGAACACTGAAGCTTTCTTT. This translates into CASRMTVNTEAFF.

J is TRBJ1-2 and V is TRBV10-1; TRBD1 might be the D (5 bases). There are 15 residues in the CDR3. Germline CDR1 and CDR2: WNHNN and SYGVQD (reference sequence). The V end lost 3 bases, the J end lost 1 base, and 12 bases lay between the germline ends. Here the CDR3 reads CASSDGGTGNYGYTF. The CDR3, as DNA: TGCGCCAGCAGTGATGGCGGGACGGGTAACTATGGCTACACCTTC.

The rearrangement joins TRBV2 to TRBJ1-1; 7 nucleotides line up with TRBD1. Looked up from germline, CDR1 is SNHLY and CDR2 is FYNNEI. After removal of 2 bases from V and 5 bases from J, the junction contained 8 bases not matched to a gene. The CDR3 is made up of 15 amino acids. The CDR3 reads CASSELNRGGTEAFF. CDR3 bases: TGTGCCAGCAGTGAATTGAACAGGGGTGGGACTGAAGCTTTCTTT.

DNA of the CDR3: TGTGCCAGCAGTCGACTAGCGGGGGGGCGGGAGACCCAGTACTTC. Its translation is CASSRLAGGRETQYF. The genes are TRBV2 and TRBJ2-5, with 14 bases fitting TRBD2. The CDR3 has 15 amino acids. The junction had 4 bases not matched to a gene; V was cut back by 5 bases and J by 5 bases. CDR1 and CDR2 (germline): SNHLY, FYNNEI. Drawing the rest from reference TRBV2 and TRBJ2-5, the complete variable domain is EPEVTQTPSHQVTQMGQEVILRCVPISNHLYFYWYRQILGQKVEFLVSFYNNEISEKSEIFDDQFSVERPDGSNFTLKIRSTKLEDSAMYFCASSRLAGGRETQYFGPGTRLLVL.

V is TRBV4-3 and J is TRBJ2-2, with 7 bases matching TRBD2. Germline CDR1 reads LGHNA; CDR2 reads YSLEER. Trimming cost V 2 bases and J 2 bases; bases outside gene matches: 2. CDR3 length: 15 residues. The DNA of the CDR3 is TGCGCCAGCAGCCAACAGCGGGGAAACACCGGGGAGCTGTTTTTT. Its translation is CASSQQRGNTGELFF.

This clone was recorded many times. The chain has TRBV12-5 and TRBJ1-1; a weak D match, TRBD1 (5 bases). The CDR3 consists of 11 residues. With 6 bases removed from V and 11 bases from J, the gap between germline ends came to 13 bases. Germline CDR1 is LGHNT and CDR2 is FRNRAP. CDR3 nucleotide sequence: TGTGCTAGTGGCTGGGGGGACGCGGCTTTCTTT. It specifies CASGWGDAAFF.

V is TRBV7-3 and J is TRBJ2-1; 8 bases map to TRBD2. J lost 6 bases, V lost 2 bases, and 3 bases had no gene match. This CDR3 is built from 14 residues. Germline CDR1 is SGHTA and CDR2 is FQGTGA. The CDR3 loop reads CASSLFLAGNEQFF. In DNA, the CDR3 is TGTGCCAGCAGCTTATTTCTAGCGGGCAATGAGCAGTTCTTC.

The sample holds a few counts of this clone. This chain connects TRBV6-6 to TRBJ2-7; 10 bases are a match to TRBD2. The germline V gene encodes CDR1 MNHNY and CDR2 SVGAGI (reference sequence). V was pared by 6 bases and J by 3 bases, with 8 bases of the junction left unmatched. The CDR3 covers 15 residues. This CDR3 reads CASSALAGELYEQYF. DNA for the CDR3: TGTGCCAGCAGCGCGCTAGCGGGGGAACTCTACGAGCAGTACTTC.

The genes are TRBV7-2 and TRBJ1-5; a weak D match, TRBD1 (5 bases). CDR1 SGHTA and CDR2 FQGNSA come from the germline V gene. V shed 2 bases and J shed 7 bases, with 15 bases lying between them. The CDR3 contains 15 residues. The CDR3 bases are TGTGCCAGCAGCTTATCTGCGGGGGTCGGACAGCCCCAGCATTTT. This encodes CASSLSAGVGQPQHF.